What follows are 6 T cell receptor beta chains derived from one specimen sequenced in a study of shared clonotypes between healthy human individuals. Assay used: immunoSEQ multiplex PCR; TCRdb lists only in-frame clones, some missing. This repertoire shows 2 million to 3 million clones, 93% found once; its top ten account for around 0.4%. The sample taken for sequencing was naive CD4+ T cells from PBMCs. Noted subset: CD45RA+ positively selected. Receptors originate from a man between 18 and 29 years old in good health. Some clones in this sample may be carry-over from other donors' samples.

The chain links TRBV27 to TRBJ2-7, with 12 nucleotides matching TRBD2. J lost 6 bases, V lost 2 bases, and 5 bases had no gene match. Germline V CDR1 and CDR2: MNHEY, SMNVEV (reference sequence). The CDR3 is made up of 15 amino acids. The CDR3 region has the DNA TGTGCCAGCAGTTTAAGGACTAGCGGGGCTTCCGAGCAGTACTTC. Amino acid sequence: CASSLRTSGASEQYF.

This chain links TRBV27 with TRBJ1-2, with D maybe TRBD1 (5 bases). Germline V gene data show CDR1 as MNHEY and CDR2 as SMNVEV (reference sequence). Trimming pared 5 bases from V and 4 bases from J, leaving 20 bases between. The CDR3 runs to 16 residues. The CDR3 loop reads CASSRRALEGSYGYTF. The CDR3 nucleotides read TGTGCCAGCAGTCGCCGGGCCCTTGAGGGGTCCTATGGCTACACCTTC.

The chain uses TRBV10-3 and TRBJ2-2; 12 nucleotides match TRBD2. Germline V gene sequence: CDR1 ENHRY, CDR2 SYGVKD. There are 18 residues in the CDR3. Germline trimming cut 5 bases from V and 0 bases from J; bases unmatched to any gene: 7. CDR3 sequence reads: CAISSSGRAGSNTGELFF. Here the CDR3 DNA reads TGTGCCATCAGTTCTAGCGGGAGGGCCGGGTCGAACACCGGGGAGCTGTTTTTT.

The V gene is TRBV5-8, the J gene TRBJ1-1; 7 bases line up with TRBD1. This CDR3 has 14 amino acids. CDR1 and CDR2 (germline): SGHTS, YDEGEE. The V gene end was trimmed by 2 bases and the J gene end by 4 bases; junction bases not matched to a gene: 5. Here the CDR3 DNA reads TGTGCCAGCAGCTTAGGGGGCCGCAGCACTGAAGCTTTCTTT. Translated, it gives CASSLGGRSTEAFF.

The rearrangement joins TRBV7-3 to TRBJ2-1; the D gene is possibly TRBD2 (6 bases). Germline CDR1 SGHTA, CDR2 FQGTGA. The V end was cut by 1 base, the J end by 4 bases, with 14 bases between. The CDR3 runs 16 residues. CDR3: CASSLSRAGTYNEQFF. The CDR3 bases are TGTGCCAGCAGCTTAAGCCGGGCGGGGACGTACAATGAGCAGTTCTTC.

The chain employs TRBV21-1 and TRBJ2-1; no check of the table's D call, TRBD2, against the DNA was made. TRBV21-1 is shown as a pseudogene. This CDR3 comprises 19 residues. CDR3 region: CASSNKEGLAGGTNNEQFF. The CDR3 DNA is TGTGCCAGCAGCAACAAAGAAGGACTAGCGGGAGGGACTAACAATGAGCAGTTCTTC.